One and the same sample provided the 21 T cell receptor beta chains below, sequenced in a study of CD8 T cells in ankylosing spondylitis. TCRdb itself ran the 5' RACE reads through MiXCR, one entry per CDR3 protein. The sample lists 200,000 to 300,000 distinct CDR3 sequences; 10% to 13% were seen once. Sequencing input: blood, either unsorted or a sorted T cell fraction (not recorded which). Receptors were obtained from a male donor with ankylosing spondylitis or in good health (not recorded which).

V gene TRBV10-3 combines with J gene TRBJ1-2; tentative D call: TRBD1 (6 bases). CDR1 and CDR2 (germline): ENHRY, SYGVKD. Trimming took off 2 bases at V and 4 bases at J, with 17 bases between the two ends. This CDR3 spans 16 amino acids. This CDR3 reads CAISEGVGGVPYGYTF. The CDR3 nucleotides are TGTGCCATCAGTGAGGGAGTAGGGGGAGTCCCCTATGGCTACACCTTC.

The table lists this clonotype with many counts. The rearrangement joins TRBV5-1 to TRBJ2-1, with 12 bases matching TRBD2. The CDR3 extends over 16 amino acids. Germline V gives CDR1 SGHRS, CDR2 YFSETQ. V was pared by 2 bases and J by 3 bases, with 3 bases of the junction left unmatched. CDR3 in amino acids: CASSFRTSGDYNEQFF. The CDR3 nucleotides read TGCGCCAGCAGCTTTAGGACTAGCGGGGACTACAATGAGCAGTTCTTC.

This clonotype was recorded at least ten times. The gene calls are TRBV7-9 and TRBJ1-1; the D gene is possibly TRBD1 (5 bases). The CDR3 extends over 15 amino acids. Trimming took 5 bases from V and 0 from J, leaving 13 bases between them. Germline CDR1 and CDR2: SEHNR and FQNEAQ (reference sequence). Here the CDR3 reads CASSPWGGMNTEAFF. The CDR3 DNA sequence: TGTGCCAGCAGCCCCTGGGGCGGGATGAACACTGAAGCTTTCTTT.

In this sample, this clonotype turned up many times. Sequence at one end of the junction differs from germline and may be a read error. The chain has TRBV7-2 and TRBJ2-1; D is perhaps TRBD2 (6 bases). This CDR3 comprises 11 residues. The germline V gene has CDR1 SGHTA and CDR2 FQGNSA. The CDR3 DNA reads TGTGCCAGCAGCGCGGCGGGACCGACTCTCTTC. Protein sequence: CASSAAGPTLF.

There are many counts of this clonotype. This chain uses TRBV14 with TRBJ1-1, with 7 bases matching TRBD1. CDR1 SGHDN and CDR2 FVKESK come from the germline V gene. V lost 4 bases and J lost 6; bases outside the gene matches: 5. CDR3 length equals 13 residues. The CDR3 region has the DNA TGTGCCAGCAGCCGGGACAGCAGGGCTGAAGCTTTCTTT. This translates into CASSRDSRAEAFF. Variable domain in full (rest from reference TRBV14 and TRBJ1-1): EAGVTQFPSHSVIEKGQTVTLRCDPISGHDNLYWYRRVMGKEIKFLLHFVKESKQDESGMPNNRFLAERTGGTYSTLKVQPAELEDSGVYFCASSRDSRAEAFFGQGTRLTVV.

This clonotype appeared many times. The chain uses TRBV12-3 or TRBV12-4 and TRBJ1-2, with a possible D match to TRBD1 (5 bases). The CDR3 totals 13 residues. V lost 3 bases to trimming and J lost 0 bases, with 5 bases between them. The CDR3 bases are TGTGCCAGCAGTTTGACAGCTAACTATGGCTACACCTTC. Translation gives CASSLTANYGYTF.

This clonotype was seen only a few times. V and J are TRBV7-8 and TRBJ2-3, with D perhaps TRBD2 (6 bases). Germline loops: CDR1 SGHVS, CDR2 FQNEAQ. The V end lost 3 bases, the J end lost 1 base, and 11 bases lay between the germline ends. The CDR3 sequence is 15 residues long. The CDR3 DNA follows: TGTGCCAGCAGCTTTTGGGGGGACGGCACAGATACGCAGTATTTT. Protein sequence: CASSFWGDGTDTQYF.

This clonotype was observed many times. The chain couples TRBV27 to TRBJ1-4, with D possibly TRBD1 on 5 matching bases. CDR1 and CDR2 (germline): MNHEY, SMNVEV (reference sequence). Trimming cost V 3 bases and J 8 bases, with 13 bases left between them. This CDR3 comprises 14 residues. Here the CDR3 reads CASSFRGREEKLFF. The CDR3, as DNA: TGTGCCAGCAGTTTTCGGGGCCGAGAGGAAAAACTGTTTTTT.

This clonotype was observed at least ten times. The chain couples TRBV12-3 or TRBV12-4 to TRBJ2-3; D gene ambiguous. The CDR3 is 13 amino acids. V shed 6 bases and J shed 2 bases, with 9 bases lying between them. Written as DNA, the CDR3 is TGTGCCAGCAGGTCCCCCAACACAGATACGCAGTATTTT. Translated: CASRSPNTDTQYF.

This clonotype was detected many times. At one end the junction does not follow the germline gene, possibly because of a read error. The chain joins TRBV29-1 to TRBJ1-1; D might be TRBD1 (5 bases). The length of the CDR3 is 12 residues. Per the germline V gene, CDR1 is SQVTM and CDR2 is ANQGSEA. The CDR3 DNA sequence: TGCAGCGTTGAAGATCAGGGACGGTTTGAGCTCTTT. The encoded protein is CSVEDQGRFELF.

This clonotype occurred many times. The genes are TRBV20-1 and TRBJ2-1, with 14 bases matching TRBD2. The germline V gene has CDR1 DFQATT and CDR2 SNEGSKA (reference sequence). Losses at the gene ends were 6 bases for V and 4 bases for J; bases not matched to a gene: 5. The length of the CDR3 is 15 residues. The CDR3 nucleotides read TGCAGTGCCAGGACTAGCGGGAGGCCGTACAATGAGCAGTTCTTC. Translating it yields CSARTSGRPYNEQFF.

This chain connects TRBV20-1 to TRBJ1-1; D is perhaps TRBD1 (6 bases). This CDR3 has 14 amino acids. Trimming pared 1 base from V and 1 base from J, leaving 10 bases between. CDR1 and CDR2 (germline): DFQATT, SNEGSKA (reference sequence). The CDR3 protein is CSARVLTGNTEAFF. As DNA, the CDR3 is TGCAGTGCTAGAGTCCTGACAGGGAACACTGAAGCTTTCTTT.

This clonotype was seen repeatedly, ten times or more. This chain connects TRBV12-3 or TRBV12-4 to TRBJ2-1; either TRBD1 or TRBD2 may supply D (5 bases each). The ends were cut back, 2 bases at V and 0 bases at J, with 17 bases in the middle. This CDR3 is 18 amino acids long. The CDR3 region has the DNA TGTGCCAGCAGTTTACAGGGCCGAGGGCGCAGCTCCTACAATGAGCAGTTCTTC. It encodes CASSLQGRGRSSYNEQFF.

V and J are TRBV28 and TRBJ1-2; tentatively, D is TRBD1 (5 bases). This CDR3 spans 16 amino acids. The germline V gene encodes CDR1 MDHEN and CDR2 SYDVKM. V was pared by 2 bases and J by 8 bases, with 21 bases between. The CDR3 bases are TGTGCCAGCAGTTTAGGAGTCGGGACCGCCGGAAAGGGCTACACCTTC. It is translated as CASSLGVGTAGKGYTF.

The V and J genes are TRBV7-2 and TRBJ2-3; TRBD1 is a possible D gene (5 bases). The CDR3 length is 12 residues. V was trimmed by 10 bases and J by 7 bases, leaving 15 bases between them. Germline CDR1 reads SGHTA; CDR2 reads FQGNSA. For the CDR3, the DNA is TGTGCCACCGACCCCCCAGGGAATACGCAGTATTTT. This translates into CATDPPGNTQYF.

This clonotype has more than one count but fewer than ten. The CDR3 is CASSQVVAAETQYF. In DNA, the CDR3 is TGCGCCAGCAGCCAAGTGGTAGCCGCCGAGACCCAGTACTTC. The V gene is TRBV4-1, the J gene TRBJ2-5; D is unresolved. The CDR3 spans 14 residues. Per germline, CDR1 MGHRA and CDR2 YSYEKL. Trimming shortened V by 1 base and J by 5 bases, and 11 bases separated the two germline ends.

In this sample, this clonotype turned up many times. CDR3 sequence reads: CASIERWDSSFRTDTGELFF. DNA for the CDR3: TGTGCCAGCATCGAGAGATGGGACAGCTCGTTTCGAACAGACACCGGGGAGCTGTTTTTT. V is TRBV6-2 or TRBV6-3 and J is TRBJ2-2; 7 bases map to TRBD1. Losses at the gene ends were 7 bases for V and 3 bases for J; bases not matched to a gene: 23. Germline loops: CDR1 MNHEY, CDR2 SVGEGT. The CDR3 has 20 amino acids.

This clonotype was observed many times. Written as DNA, the CDR3 is TGTGCCAGCAGTATTAGCGGGAGCACAGATACGCAGTATTTT. This codes for CASSISGSTDTQYF. V gene TRBV6-1 combines with J gene TRBJ2-3; TRBD2 matches 7 bases. The CDR3 is 14 amino acids. In germline, CDR1 is MNHNS, CDR2 SASEGT. Trimming at V came to 5 bases and at J to 0 bases, leaving 2 bases not matched to a gene.

Many counts were recorded for this clonotype. The J gene is TRBJ1-4, the V gene TRBV11-2, with a possible D match to TRBD1 (5 bases). This CDR3 is built from 16 residues. Germline V gene data show CDR1 as SGHAT and CDR2 as FQNNGV. V was cut by 2 bases and J by 8 bases, with 18 bases left in between. As DNA, the CDR3 is TGTGCCAGCAGCTTATATCCTGACTCCCCAGGGGAAAAACTGTTTTTT. Its protein is CASSLYPDSPGEKLFF.

This clonotype was detected many times. The chain has TRBV7-2 and TRBJ1-1; TRBD1 aligns across 8 bases. CDR1 SGHTA and CDR2 FQGNSA come from the germline V gene. CDR3 size: 15 residues. V lost 7 bases and J lost 5; bases outside the gene matches: 12. The CDR3 nucleotides read TGTGCCAGCACAGGGGGACAGGCCGTGGGGACTGAAGCTTTCTTT. This translates into CASTGGQAVGTEAFF.

There are many counts of this clonotype. The chain is built from TRBV9 and TRBJ2-2, with a possible D match to TRBD2 (6 bases). Germline V gives CDR1 SGDLS, CDR2 YYNGEE. Trimming took 4 bases from V and 1 from J, leaving 11 bases between them. This CDR3 has 15 amino acids. The CDR3 coding sequence is TGTGCCAGCAGCCCCGGGGGTAGGAACACCGGGGAGCTGTTTTTT. It translates to CASSPGGRNTGELFF.